What follows are 10 T cell receptor beta chains derived from one specimen sequenced in a study of T cells in Graves' hyperthyroidism and ophthalmopathy. Amplified regions were TCR beta CDR3 sequences from RNA transcripts. First-round RT-PCR with HTBI primers amplified the TCR CDR3 region. TCRdb redid the calling of the multiplex PCR reads with MiXCR, one entry per CDR3 protein. The data show about 270,000 distinct CDR3 sequences, with 20% to 25% seen just once and 50% to 75% held by the top ten. The source material was blood. These receptors were obtained from a man aged 25-45 years with Graves' ophthalmopathy.

As regards this clonotype: A single base separates this from a much larger clone, so it may be a read error. The chain has TRBV11-2 and TRBJ2-7; D gene unclear. Germline loops: CDR1 SGHAT, CDR2 FQNNGV. The CDR3 spans 16 residues. Trimming took 1 base from V and 7 from J, leaving 20 bases between them. The CDR3, as DNA: TGTGCCAGCAGCTTAGTGTTGGGGATGACCTACAATGAGCAGTACTTC. Encoded protein: CASSLVLGMTYNEQYF.

The chain combines TRBV9 with TRBJ1-1; D remains unclear. From germline, CDR1 is SGDLS and CDR2 YYNGEE. Trimming took off 3 bases at V and 1 base at J, with 10 bases between the two ends. The CDR3 length is 14 residues. This CDR3 reads CASSADTANTEAFF. In nucleotides, the CDR3 is TGTGCCAGCAGCGCCGACACAGCGAACACTGAAGCTTTCTTT. Full variable domain (rest looked up from reference TRBV9 and TRBJ1-1): DSGVTQTPKHLITATGQRVTLRCSPRSGDLSVYWYQQSLDQGLQFLIQYYNGEERAKGNILERFSAQQFPDLHSELNLSSLELGDSALYFCASSADTANTEAFFGQGTRLTVV.

V gene TRBV19 combines with J gene TRBJ1-6; no clear D. The V and J ends lost 5 bases and 6 bases respectively, with 14 bases between them. The CDR3 extends over 15 amino acids. CDR1 LNHDA and CDR2 SQIVND come from the germline V gene (reference sequence). The DNA for the CDR3 is TGTGCCAGTAGTCCAGAGACTGGCCGTAATTCACCCCTCCACTTT. Residues: CASSPETGRNSPLHF.

J is TRBJ2-1 and V is TRBV27; 8 nucleotides line up with TRBD2. This CDR3 spans 12 amino acids. CDR1 is MNHEY and CDR2 is SMNVEV in the germline V gene (reference sequence). V lost 8 bases to trimming and J lost 8 bases; unmatched junction nucleotides: 5. The DNA for the CDR3 is TGTGCCAGCGGACTAGCTTCGGATGAGCAGTTCTTC. It codes for CASGLASDEQFF.

Concerning this clonotype: One end of the junction fails to match germline, which may point to a read error. CDR3 DNA sequence: TGTGCCTGGAGTGTCGGTCCGGGTGAAGAACTGTTTTTT. Translating gives CAWSVGPGEELFF. This chain uses TRBV30 with TRBJ1-4; no definite D call. Germline V lookup: CDR1 GTSNPN, CDR2 SVGIG (reference sequence). CDR3 size: 13 residues.

There are a few counts of this clonotype. This chain uses TRBV10-3 with TRBJ2-1; no firm D call. V dropped 3 bases and J dropped 8 bases, with 11 bases sitting between them. The CDR3 spans 13 residues. Germline V lookup: CDR1 ENHRY, CDR2 SYGVKD. The CDR3 region is CAISDGSLDEQFF. CDR3 coding DNA: TGTGCCATCAGTGACGGTAGCCTGGATGAGCAGTTCTTC.

This clonotype turned up a few times. This chain links TRBV5-4 with TRBJ1-2; no definite D call. The CDR3 is 12 amino acids. Per the germline V gene, CDR1 is SGHNT and CDR2 is YYREEE (reference sequence). V lost 2 bases, J lost 8 bases, and 10 bases lay in between. CDR3 in DNA: TGTGCCAGCAGCTTCGGTATCGAGGGCTACACCTTC. It codes for CASSFGIEGYTF. The full variable domain, rest sourced from reference TRBV5-4 and TRBJ1-2, is ETGVTQSPTHLIKTRGQQVTLRCSSQSGHNTVSWYQQALGQGPQFIFQYYREEENGRGNFPPRFSGLQFPNYSSELNVNALELDDSALYLCASSFGIEGYTFGSGTRLTVV.

The chain uses TRBV28 and TRBJ2-1; D is perhaps TRBD1 (5 bases). This CDR3 spans 14 amino acids. With 4 bases removed from V and 4 bases from J, the gap between germline ends came to 11 bases. Per the germline V gene, CDR1 is MDHEN and CDR2 is SYDVKM. CDR3 region: CASSSPQAYNEQFF. In DNA, the CDR3 is TGTGCCAGCAGTTCCCCACAGGCTTACAATGAGCAGTTCTTC.

The sample holds a few counts of this clonotype. This chain links TRBV9 with TRBJ1-2, with D unresolved. V was trimmed by 0 bases and J by 7 bases, leaving 10 bases between them. The CDR3 has 13 residues. Looked up from germline, CDR1 is SGDLS and CDR2 is YYNGEE. The CDR3 DNA reads TGTGCCAGCAGCGTAGACGACACGGGTGGCTACACCTTC. Translation gives CASSVDDTGGYTF.

The rearrangement links TRBV28 to TRBJ2-4; weak D call: TRBD1 (6 bases). Trimming took off 3 bases at V and 6 bases at J, with 18 bases between the two ends. Germline V gene data show CDR1 as MDHEN and CDR2 as SYDVKM. CDR3 length equals 16 residues. CDR3 sequence: CASSFLTGPKLNIQYF. DNA for the CDR3: TGTGCCAGCAGTTTCTTAACAGGGCCTAAACTAAACATTCAGTACTTC. The complete variable domain, with remaining parts taken from reference TRBV28 and TRBJ2-4, reads DVKVTQSSRYLVKRTGEKVFLECVQDMDHENMFWYRQDPGLGLRLIYFSYDVKMKEKGDIPEGYSVSREKKERFSLILESASTNQTSMYLCASSFLTGPKLNIQYFGAGTRLSVL.